The rows below give T cell receptor beta chains drawn from one sample of a study of cytomegalovirus exposure and HLA in healthy donors. Sequencing was performed with immunoSEQ multiplex PCR; in TCRdb, only in-frame clones are kept and a portion is missing. The profile shows over 110,000 clones, about 80% of them singletons. Sequencing was done on a sample of PBMCs. The receptors were sampled from a man in his forties or fifties in good health and CMV-seronegative. Both conserved end residues are trimmed from each CDR3.

J,V,CDR3
TRBJ2-5,TRBV7-3,ASSLGQGETQY
TRBJ2-7,TRBV29-1,SVRQGAGEQY
TRBJ1-2,TRBV11-1,ASSPATVSGYT
TRBJ2-1,TRBV28,ASSTLAGGSYNEQF
TRBJ2-3,TRBV11-2,ASSLDSADTQY
TRBJ2-2,TRBV2,ASRTGAGELF
TRBJ1-1,TRBV14,ASSPTGADTEAF
TRBJ2-7,TRBV2,ASTMTGVGEQY
TRBJ2-7,TRBV10-3,AIRTHRGLKYEQY
TRBJ2-7,TRBV7-2,ASSLESQTYEQY
TRBJ2-1,TRBV10-3,AISDSGLAGGSYNEQF
TRBJ1-5,TRBV6-5,ASSGWGEAQPQH
TRBJ2-3,TRBV11-2,ASSMDRAEDTQY
TRBJ1-2,TRBV6-4,ASSDGSGRNGYT
TRBJ1-1,TRBV9,ASSVGGANTEAF
TRBJ2-1,TRBV27,ASSPPSLGGWDNEQF
TRBJ1-1,TRBV5-4,ASRDRNTEAF
TRBJ2-7,TRBV7-2,ASSPRTSGGNEQY
TRBJ1-6,TRBV7-6,ASSLETGTSWRNSPLH
TRBJ1-1,TRBV18,ASSPQEQAF
TRBJ2-3,TRBV5-1,ASSLEGLATDTQY
TRBJ2-3,TRBV30,AWNLATSSQY
TRBJ2-5,TRBV7-2,ASSSMDWMGTRETQY
TRBJ1-2,TRBV11-2,ASREQGDYGYT
TRBJ1-2,TRBV6-4,ASSANTGGAVDGYT
TRBJ2-6,TRBV19,ASSIRTGSGANVLT
TRBJ1-5,TRBV19,ASSIENRGKHQPQH
TRBJ2-5,TRBV15,ATSRDRVEETQY
TRBJ2-1,TRBV5-1,ASSLTSWNEQF
TRBJ1-5,TRBV6-5,ASSSRTGGNQPQH
TRBJ1-4,TRBV7-9,ASSLSGVEKLF
TRBJ1-5,TRBV6-1,ASTLQGRGNQPQH
TRBJ2-7,TRBV5-1,ASSLEIGTTSYEQY
TRBJ2-1,TRBV27,ASRRPLAGAYNEQF
TRBJ2-4,TRBV7-9,ASSSGQGGNIQY
TRBJ1-6,TRBV5-4,ASSPRDRDNSPLH
TRBJ1-2,TRBV9,ASSVGQGPYGYT
TRBJ2-1,TRBV23-1,ASITGSDEQF
TRBJ1-1,TRBV7-9,ASSLRQGGPEAF
TRBJ1-2,TRBV7-9,ASSSSNRRGNYGYT
-,TRBV2,ASSALYEQY
TRBJ2-7,TRBV7-2,ASSFSAVLRGYEQY
TRBJ2-3,TRBV5-4,ASPSRVSPDTQY
TRBJ1-3,TRBV7-6,ASSLIREAGNTIY
TRBJ2-7,TRBV5-1,ASSLEWSEQY
TRBJ1-4,TRBV7-9,ASSLGLAATNEKLF
TRBJ1-1,TRBV29-1,SGRQGAKTEAF
TRBJ2-7,TRBV6-1,ASSELAGEPSEQY
TRBJ1-3,TRBV5-4,ASSLGRSGNTIY
TRBJ2-5,TRBV6-5,ASSPGQGRETQY
TRBJ1-2,TRBV6-6,ASQQGGSNYGYT
TRBJ1-2,TRBV27,ASSLTGTAPSRANYGYT
TRBJ1-6,TRBV2,ASRDRELTNSPLH
TRBJ1-3,TRBV18,ASSPATGAGNTIY
TRBJ2-5,TRBV29-1,SGIPGQGHQETQY
TRBJ2-6,TRBV15,ATSFYRGPGANVLT
TRBJ1-1,TRBV25-1,ASSEYIGVGLPTEAF
TRBJ2-5,TRBV7-2,ASSFGGGNQETQY
TRBJ2-2,TRBV7-8,ASSLTGQGIGELF